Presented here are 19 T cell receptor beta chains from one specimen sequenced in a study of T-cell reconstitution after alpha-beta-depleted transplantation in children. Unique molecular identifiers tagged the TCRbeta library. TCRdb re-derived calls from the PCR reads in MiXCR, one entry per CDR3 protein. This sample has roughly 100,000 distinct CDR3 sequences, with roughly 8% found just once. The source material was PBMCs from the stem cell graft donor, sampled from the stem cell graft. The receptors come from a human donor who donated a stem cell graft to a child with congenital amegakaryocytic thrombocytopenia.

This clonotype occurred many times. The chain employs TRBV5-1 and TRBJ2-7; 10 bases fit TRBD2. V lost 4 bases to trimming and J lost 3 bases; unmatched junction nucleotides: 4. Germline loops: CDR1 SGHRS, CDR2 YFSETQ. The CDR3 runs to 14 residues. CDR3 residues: CASSPSGGLYEQYF. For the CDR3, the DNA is TGCGCCAGCAGCCCTAGCGGGGGCCTCTACGAGCAGTACTTC.

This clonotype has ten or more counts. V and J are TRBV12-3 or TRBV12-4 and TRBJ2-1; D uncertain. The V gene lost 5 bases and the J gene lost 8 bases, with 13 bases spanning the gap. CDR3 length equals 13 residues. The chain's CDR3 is CASSGFGSDEQFF. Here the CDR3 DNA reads TGTGCCAGCAGTGGCTTTGGGTCGGATGAGCAGTTCTTC.

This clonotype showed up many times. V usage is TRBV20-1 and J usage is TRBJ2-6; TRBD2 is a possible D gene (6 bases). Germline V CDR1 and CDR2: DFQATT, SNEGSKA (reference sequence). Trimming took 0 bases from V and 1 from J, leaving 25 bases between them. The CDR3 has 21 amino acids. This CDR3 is CSARDSGKTAGGLSGANVLTF. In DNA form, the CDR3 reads TGCAGTGCTAGAGATTCGGGCAAGACAGCGGGTGGTCTTTCTGGGGCCAACGTCCTGACTTTC.

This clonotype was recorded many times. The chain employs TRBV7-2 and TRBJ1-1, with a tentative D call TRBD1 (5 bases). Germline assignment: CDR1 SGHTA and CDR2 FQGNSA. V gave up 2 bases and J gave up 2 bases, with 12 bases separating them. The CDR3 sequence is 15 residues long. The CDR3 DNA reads TGTGCCAGCAGCTTATTAAGGGGAGGTAACACTGAAGCTTTCTTT. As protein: CASSLLRGGNTEAFF.

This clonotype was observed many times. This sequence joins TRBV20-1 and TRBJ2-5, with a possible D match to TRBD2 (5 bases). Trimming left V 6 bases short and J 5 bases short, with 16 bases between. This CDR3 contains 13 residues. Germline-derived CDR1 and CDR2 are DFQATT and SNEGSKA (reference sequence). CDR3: CSATSSYRETQYF. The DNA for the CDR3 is TGCAGTGCCACTTCTAGCTACCGGGAGACCCAGTACTTC.

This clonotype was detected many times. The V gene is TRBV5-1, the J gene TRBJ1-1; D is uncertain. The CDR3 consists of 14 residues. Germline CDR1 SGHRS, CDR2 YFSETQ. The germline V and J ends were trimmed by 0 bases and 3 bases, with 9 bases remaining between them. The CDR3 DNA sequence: TGCGCCAGCAGCTTGGACCGGATCGACACTGAAGCTTTCTTT. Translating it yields CASSLDRIDTEAFF.

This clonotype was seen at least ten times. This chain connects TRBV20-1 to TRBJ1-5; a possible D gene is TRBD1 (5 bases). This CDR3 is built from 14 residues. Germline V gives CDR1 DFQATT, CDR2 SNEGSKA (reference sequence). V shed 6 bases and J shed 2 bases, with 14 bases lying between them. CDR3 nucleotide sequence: TGCAGTGCCGGCCGTGGGGGTGGCAATCAGCCCCAGCATTTT. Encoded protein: CSAGRGGGNQPQHF.

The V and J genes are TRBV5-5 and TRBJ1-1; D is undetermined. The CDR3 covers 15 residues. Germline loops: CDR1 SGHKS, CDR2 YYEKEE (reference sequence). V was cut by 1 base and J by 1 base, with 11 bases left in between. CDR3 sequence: CASSLLVTTNTEAFF. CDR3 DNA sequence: TGTGCCAGCAGCTTGTTGGTGACGACGAACACTGAAGCTTTCTTT.

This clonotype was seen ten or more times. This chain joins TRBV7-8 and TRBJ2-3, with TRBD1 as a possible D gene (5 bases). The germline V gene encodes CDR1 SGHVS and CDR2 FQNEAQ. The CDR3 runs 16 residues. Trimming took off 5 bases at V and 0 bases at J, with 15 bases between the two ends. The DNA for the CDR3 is TGTGCCAGCAGCCCCCTAGGGGCCCCTAGCACAGATACGCAGTATTTT. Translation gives CASSPLGAPSTDTQYF.

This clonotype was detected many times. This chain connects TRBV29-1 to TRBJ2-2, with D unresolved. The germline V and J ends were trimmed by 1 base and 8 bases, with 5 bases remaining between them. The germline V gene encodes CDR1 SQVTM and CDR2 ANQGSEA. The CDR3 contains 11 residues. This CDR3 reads CSVEALGELFF. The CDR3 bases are TGCAGCGTTGAAGCTCTGGGGGAGCTGTTTTTT.

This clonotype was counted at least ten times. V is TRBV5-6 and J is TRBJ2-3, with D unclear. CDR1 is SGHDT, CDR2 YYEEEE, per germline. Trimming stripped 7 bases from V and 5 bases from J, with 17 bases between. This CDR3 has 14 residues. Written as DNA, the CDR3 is TGTGCCAGCGGTAAAGCGTCGACAAAAGATACGCAGTATTTT. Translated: CASGKASTKDTQYF. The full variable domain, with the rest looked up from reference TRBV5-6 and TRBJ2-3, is DAGVTQSPTHLIKTRGQQVTLRCSPKSGHDTVSWYQQALGQGPQFIFQYYEEEERQRGNFPDRFSGHQFPNYSSELNVNALLLGDSALYLCASGKASTKDTQYFGPGTRLTVL.

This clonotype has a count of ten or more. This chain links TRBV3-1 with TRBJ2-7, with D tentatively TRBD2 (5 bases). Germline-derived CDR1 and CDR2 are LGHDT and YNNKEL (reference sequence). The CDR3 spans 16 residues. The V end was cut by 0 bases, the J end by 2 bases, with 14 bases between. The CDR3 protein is CASSQDRSGFTYEQYF. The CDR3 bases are TGTGCCAGCAGCCAAGATCGAAGCGGTTTTACCTACGAGCAGTACTTC.

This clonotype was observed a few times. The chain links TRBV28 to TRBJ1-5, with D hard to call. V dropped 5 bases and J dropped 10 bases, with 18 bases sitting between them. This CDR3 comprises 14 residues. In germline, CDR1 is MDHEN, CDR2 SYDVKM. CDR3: CASSVYTGVRPQHF. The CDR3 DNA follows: TGTGCCAGCAGTGTATATACCGGGGTTCGTCCCCAGCATTTT.

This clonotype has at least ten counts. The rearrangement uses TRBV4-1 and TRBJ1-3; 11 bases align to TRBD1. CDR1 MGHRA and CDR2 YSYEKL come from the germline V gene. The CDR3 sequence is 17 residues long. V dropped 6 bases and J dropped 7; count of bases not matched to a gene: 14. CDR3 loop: CASRQLTGQGARNTIYF. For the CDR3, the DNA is TGCGCCAGCAGACAGCTCACCGGACAGGGGGCGAGGAACACCATATATTTT.

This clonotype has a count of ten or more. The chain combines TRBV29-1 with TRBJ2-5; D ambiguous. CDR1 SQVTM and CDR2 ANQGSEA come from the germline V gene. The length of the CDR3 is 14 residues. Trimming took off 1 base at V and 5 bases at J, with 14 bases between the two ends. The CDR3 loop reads CSVEGDLTGETQYF. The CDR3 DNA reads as TGCAGCGTTGAAGGGGATTTAACCGGGGAGACCCAGTACTTC.

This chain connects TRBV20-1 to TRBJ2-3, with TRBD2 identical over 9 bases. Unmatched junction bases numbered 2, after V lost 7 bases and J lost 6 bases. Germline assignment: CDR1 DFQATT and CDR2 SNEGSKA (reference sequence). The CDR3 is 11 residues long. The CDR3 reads CSGGREDTQYF. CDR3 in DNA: TGCAGTGGCGGGAGGGAGGATACGCAGTATTTT.

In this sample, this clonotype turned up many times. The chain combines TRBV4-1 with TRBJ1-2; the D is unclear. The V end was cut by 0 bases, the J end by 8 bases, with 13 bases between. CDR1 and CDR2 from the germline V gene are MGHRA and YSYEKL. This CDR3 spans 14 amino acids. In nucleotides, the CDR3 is TGCGCCAGCAGCCAAGATCGAACCCTGGGAGGCTACACCTTC. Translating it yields CASSQDRTLGGYTF.

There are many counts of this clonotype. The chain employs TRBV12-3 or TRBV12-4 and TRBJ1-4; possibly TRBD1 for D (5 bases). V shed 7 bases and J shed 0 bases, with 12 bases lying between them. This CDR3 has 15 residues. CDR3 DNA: TGTGCCAGCACCAAAGAGACAGCAACTAATGAAAAACTGTTTTTT. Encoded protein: CASTKETATNEKLFF.

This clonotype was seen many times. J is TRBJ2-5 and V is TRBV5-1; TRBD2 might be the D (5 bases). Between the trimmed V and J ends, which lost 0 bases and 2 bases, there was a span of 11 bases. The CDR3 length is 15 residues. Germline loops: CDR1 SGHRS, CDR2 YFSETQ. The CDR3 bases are TGCGCCAGCAGCTTGGCACTAACTAGGCAAGAGACCCAGTACTTC. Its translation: CASSLALTRQETQYF. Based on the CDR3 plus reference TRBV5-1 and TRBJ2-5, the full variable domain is KAGVTQTPRYLIKTRGQQVTLSCSPISGHRSVSWYQQTPGQGLQFLFEYFSETQRNKGNFPGRFSGRQFSNSRSEMNVSTLELGDSALYLCASSLALTRQETQYFGPGTRLLVL.